The 17 T cell receptor beta chains presented below share a single source sample, sequenced in a study of T-cell reconstitution after alpha-beta-depleted transplantation in children. For TCRbeta, the library was prepared with unique molecular identifiers. MiXCR, run by TCRdb on the PCR reads, gives a single entry per CDR3 protein. The sample records some 130,000 distinct CDR3 sequences, roughly 9.7% being singletons. The material was PBMCs, mostly from graft donor cells, obtained 180 days after TCRalphabeta/CD19-depleted stem cell transplant. The receptors shown here come from a girl younger than two who had a stem cell transplant for combined immunodeficiency, so the T cells may come from the graft donor.

The CDR3 region has the DNA TGTGCCAGCAGCTTCGAATCCCAAGAGACCCAGTACTTC. Its protein is CASSFESQETQYF. V usage is TRBV5-5 and J usage is TRBJ2-5; no definite D call. Trimming took off 2 bases at V and 1 base at J, with 6 bases between the two ends. This CDR3 region has 13 residues. Germline V gene lookup returns CDR1 SGHKS and CDR2 YYEKEE (reference sequence).

The CDR3 bases are TGCAGTGTTTCGTCTTTACAGGAAATGAACACTGAAGCTTTCTTT. It yields the protein CSVSSLQEMNTEAFF. V and J are TRBV20-1 and TRBJ1-1; D possibly corresponds to TRBD1 (5 bases). CDR1 and CDR2 from the germline V gene are DFQATT and SNEGSKA (reference sequence). This CDR3 contains 15 residues. The V and J ends lost 7 bases and 0 bases respectively, with 18 bases between them.

This clonotype turned up a few times. This chain uses TRBV3-1 with TRBJ2-1; TRBD2 might be the D (6 bases). V dropped 4 bases and J dropped 2 bases, with 18 bases sitting between them. Germline V gene lookup returns CDR1 LGHDT and CDR2 YNNKEL (reference sequence). This CDR3 is built from 17 residues. This CDR3 reads CASSPFGLSGPYNEQFF. As DNA, the CDR3 is TGTGCCAGCAGCCCCTTCGGGCTTAGCGGCCCCTACAATGAGCAGTTCTTC.

This chain links TRBV20-1 with TRBJ2-7; 7 positions agree with TRBD2. The ends lost 0 bases at V and 3 bases at J; junction bases unmatched: 2. Germline V gives CDR1 DFQATT, CDR2 SNEGSKA (reference sequence). CDR3 length equals 13 residues. The CDR3 loop is CSARDTSDYEQYF. The CDR3 DNA is TGCAGTGCTAGAGATACTAGCGACTACGAGCAGTACTTC.

V is TRBV7-6 and J is TRBJ2-7; the match to TRBD1 covers 7 bases. CDR1 is SGHVS, CDR2 FNYEAQ, per germline. V dropped 1 base and J dropped 2; count of bases not matched to a gene: 5. The CDR3 is 15 residues long. CDR3 DNA sequence: TGTGCCAGCAGCTTAGGCTTGGGACAGACCTACGAGCAGTACTTC. Amino acid sequence: CASSLGLGQTYEQYF.

This clonotype was picked up a small number of times. The rearrangement uses TRBV29-1 and TRBJ2-2, with D tentatively TRBD1 (6 bases). The V gene lost 7 bases and the J gene lost 1 base, with 19 bases spanning the gap. CDR1 and CDR2 (germline): SQVTM, ANQGSEA. This CDR3 contains 16 residues. The CDR3 spells CSAGQRFPRNTGELFF. The CDR3 nucleotides are TGCAGCGCCGGACAGCGGTTCCCGAGGAACACCGGGGAGCTGTTTTTT.

The chain couples TRBV7-6 to TRBJ2-7; 7 nucleotides match TRBD1. This CDR3 comprises 14 residues. Trimming removed 5 bases from V and 2 bases from J; junction bases left unmatched: 6. The V gene's germline CDR1 is SGHVS and CDR2 FNYEAQ. The CDR3 spells CASSPKTGAYEQYF. CDR3 sequence (DNA): TGTGCCAGCAGCCCTAAAACAGGGGCCTACGAGCAGTACTTC.

This clonotype has a handful of counts. The chain has TRBV6-2 or TRBV6-3 and TRBJ2-1, with a weak D call TRBD2 (6 bases). The germline V and J ends were trimmed by 8 bases and 3 bases, with 14 bases remaining between them. Germline assignment: CDR1 MNHEY and CDR2 SVGEGT. This CDR3 region has 14 residues. The CDR3 sequence: CASDGGTFYNEQFF. The CDR3 DNA reads TGTGCCAGCGACGGTGGGACTTTCTACAATGAGCAGTTCTTC.

V and J are TRBV18 and TRBJ2-3; the match to TRBD1 covers 7 bases. CDR1 is KGHSH and CDR2 is LQKENI in the germline V gene. With 4 bases clipped from V and 6 bases from J, the junction kept 10 bases outside the gene matches. The CDR3 extends over 15 amino acids. The DNA for the CDR3 is TGTGCCAGCTCACGACGACAGGGATTGGGGGATACGCAGTATTTT. Translation gives CASSRRQGLGDTQYF. The complete variable domain, with remaining parts taken from reference TRBV18 and TRBJ2-3, reads NAGVMQNPRHLVRRRGQEARLRCSPMKGHSHVYWYRQLPEEGLKFMVYLQKENIIDESGMPKERFSAEFPKEGPSILRIQQVVRGDSAAYFCASSRRQGLGDTQYFGPGTRLTVL.

By share, this clonotype counts as medium-sized. The gene calls are TRBV20-1 and TRBJ1-1; D gene ambiguous. There are 11 residues in the CDR3. Trimming took off 7 bases at V and 3 bases at J, with 9 bases between the two ends. Germline lookup yields CDR1 DFQATT and CDR2 SNEGSKA (reference sequence). CDR3 bases: TGCAGTGGATCCTTTGACACTGAAGCTTTCTTT. This sequence encodes CSGSFDTEAFF.

This CDR3 is CAISEDPAETQYF. CDR3 nucleotide sequence: TGTGCCATCAGCGAGGACCCCGCGGAGACCCAGTACTTC. V usage is TRBV10-3 and J usage is TRBJ2-5; D is unresolved. Trimming stripped 6 bases from V and 5 bases from J, with 13 bases between. The CDR3 has 13 amino acids. The germline CDR1 and CDR2 sequences are ENHRY and SYGVKD.

This sequence joins TRBV10-3 and TRBJ1-5, with D maybe TRBD1 (5 bases). The CDR3 extends over 13 amino acids. The V end lost 3 bases, the J end lost 7 bases, and 10 bases lay between the germline ends. Germline CDR1 and CDR2: ENHRY and SYGVKD. CDR3 DNA sequence: TGTGCCATCAGTGATCGGGGCAGCCAGCCCCAGCATTTT. Translating it yields CAISDRGSQPQHF.

The gene calls are TRBV6-5 and TRBJ2-5, with D perhaps assigned TRBD1 or TRBD2 (5 bases each). Germline V gene lookup returns CDR1 MNHEY and CDR2 SVGAGI. The CDR3 is 12 amino acids. The V end was cut by 6 bases, the J end by 5 bases, with 10 bases between. DNA of the CDR3: TGTGCCAGCAGGAGGGGATGGGAGACCCAGTACTTC. This codes for CASRRGWETQYF.

This clonotype came up a few times. This chain connects TRBV7-2 to TRBJ1-5, with no clear D. This CDR3 spans 12 amino acids. Germline V gives CDR1 SGHTA, CDR2 FQGNSA. Trimming took off 5 bases at V and 0 bases at J, with 2 bases between the two ends. This CDR3 reads CASSRSNQPQHF. The DNA for the CDR3 is TGTGCCAGCAGCCGTAGCAATCAGCCCCAGCATTTT.

This clonotype was recorded many times. This chain connects TRBV12-3 or TRBV12-4 to TRBJ2-3; a possible D gene is TRBD1 (5 bases). Trimming pared 3 bases from V and 6 bases from J, leaving 10 bases between. The CDR3 is 13 residues long. The CDR3 loop is CASSFVRADTQYF. For the CDR3, the DNA is TGTGCCAGCAGTTTTGTCAGGGCTGATACGCAGTATTTT.

J is TRBJ2-7 and V is TRBV11-3, with 7 bases identical to TRBD1. Germline lookup yields CDR1 SGHNT and CDR2 YENEEA. The V segment lost 2 bases and the J segment 3 bases; nucleotides outside the gene matches: 7. This CDR3 is 15 amino acids long. The CDR3 DNA follows: TGTGCCAGCAGCTTAAGGGGACAGATAAACTACGAGCAGTACTTC. Protein product: CASSLRGQINYEQYF. Full variable domain (remainder filled in from reference TRBV11-3 and TRBJ2-7): EAGVVQSPRYKIIEKKQPVAFWCNPISGHNTLYWYLQNLGQGPELLIRYENEEAVDDSQLPKDRFSAERLKGVDSTLKIQPAELGDSAVYLCASSLRGQINYEQYFGPGTRLTVT.

This clonotype occurred many times. In nucleotides, the CDR3 is TGCAGCGTTGCCGGGACACCGACCTTGGAGCAGTACTTC. Residues: CSVAGTPTLEQYF. J is TRBJ2-7 and V is TRBV29-1, with D possibly TRBD1 on 6 matching bases. Trimming shortened V by 4 bases and J by 7 bases, and 17 bases separated the two germline ends. Germline values: CDR1 SQVTM, CDR2 ANQGSEA. The CDR3 is 13 amino acids.